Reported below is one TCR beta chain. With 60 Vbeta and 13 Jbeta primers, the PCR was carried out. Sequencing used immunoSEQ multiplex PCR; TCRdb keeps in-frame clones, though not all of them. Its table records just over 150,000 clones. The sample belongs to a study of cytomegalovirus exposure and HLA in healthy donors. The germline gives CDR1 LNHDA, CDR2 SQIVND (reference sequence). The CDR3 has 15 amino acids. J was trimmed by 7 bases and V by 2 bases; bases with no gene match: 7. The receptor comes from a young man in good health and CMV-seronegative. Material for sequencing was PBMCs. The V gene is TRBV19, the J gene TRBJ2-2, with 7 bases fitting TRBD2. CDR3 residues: CASSINGRSVGELFF. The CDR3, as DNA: TGTGCCAGTAGTATAAACGGGAGGAGTGTCGGGGAGCTGTTTTTT.